Below are 22 T cell receptor beta chains sequenced from a single sample in a study of blood T cell repertoires in COVID-19. Profiled with immunoSEQ multiplex PCR; TCRdb holds only in-frame clones, not every one. The sample contains 200,000 to 250,000 clones, 86% of which appear only once. Sequences were obtained from PBMCs or T cells enriched from blood (not recorded which). The source is a woman aged 50 to 65 who had recovered from COVID-19.

The J gene is TRBJ1-2, the V gene TRBV3-1 (or the pseudogene TRBV3-2); TRBD1 is a possible D gene (6 bases). The CDR3 is 16 residues long. The germline CDR1 and CDR2 sequences are LGHDT and YNNKEL (reference sequence). V was cut by 0 bases and J by 5 bases, with 16 bases left in between. The CDR3 protein is CASSQDRTARRYGYTF. The CDR3 DNA is TGTGCCAGCAGCCAAGATAGGACAGCTCGACGGTATGGCTACACCTTC.

The rearrangement joins TRBV7-9 to TRBJ1-1, with a possible D match to TRBD1 (5 bases). V gave up 5 bases and J gave up 2 bases, with 24 bases separating them. The CDR3 runs 18 residues. Per the germline V gene, CDR1 is SEHNR and CDR2 is FQNEAQ (reference sequence). CDR3 DNA: TGTGCCAGCAGCCCCCCTCCCGGCAGGGAGGTAAGAAACACTGAAGCTTTCTTT. This encodes CASSPPPGREVRNTEAFF.

This chain joins TRBV6-2 or TRBV6-3 and TRBJ1-1; no clear D. Trimming removed 0 bases at V and 1 base at J, with 3 bases between. CDR3 size: 13 residues. Germline assignment: CDR1 MNHEY and CDR2 SVGEGT. The CDR3 here is CASSYSANTEAFF. CDR3 bases: TGTGCCAGCAGTTACTCAGCGAACACTGAAGCTTTCTTT.

This clone was detected a few times. The chain links TRBV30 to TRBJ1-5, with 7 bases fitting TRBD1. Germline loops: CDR1 GTSNPN, CDR2 SVGIG (reference sequence). The CDR3 covers 14 residues. V trimming: 3 bases; J trimming: 5 bases; junction bases outside the gene matches: 7. CDR3 DNA sequence: TGTGCCTGGAGCGCTGGACAGGCGGATCAGCCCCAGCATTTT. Encoded protein: CAWSAGQADQPQHF.

This clone was counted between two and nine times. The chain links TRBV7-9 to TRBJ1-5, with 8 bases fitting TRBD1. Per the germline V gene, CDR1 is SEHNR and CDR2 is FQNEAQ (reference sequence). With 5 bases clipped from V and 0 bases from J, the junction kept 3 bases outside the gene matches. This CDR3 comprises 15 residues. Here the CDR3 reads CASSPTGDSNQPQHF. DNA for the CDR3: TGTGCCAGCAGCCCGACAGGGGATAGCAATCAGCCCCAGCATTTT.

The chain has TRBV9 and TRBJ2-1, with 9 bases aligning to TRBD2. With 4 bases clipped from V and 8 bases from J, the junction kept 7 bases outside the gene matches. The CDR3 is 14 residues long. Germline CDR1 reads SGDLS; CDR2 reads YYNGEE. CDR3 in DNA: TGTGCCAGCAGCCCCGGGACTAGCTTCCATGAGCAGTTCTTC. This translates into CASSPGTSFHEQFF.

The rearrangement joins TRBV7-9 to TRBJ2-3, with TRBD1 matching over 9 bases. The CDR3 covers 15 residues. The germline gives CDR1 SEHNR, CDR2 FQNEAQ (reference sequence). The ends lost 4 bases at V and 5 bases at J; junction bases unmatched: 7. In DNA form, the CDR3 reads TGTGCCAGCAGCTCAACAGGGGGCTGGCAAGATACGCAGTATTTT. Protein product: CASSSTGGWQDTQYF.

V usage is TRBV27 and J usage is TRBJ1-5; D might be TRBD1 (5 bases). Germline CDR1 is MNHEY and CDR2 is SMNVEV (reference sequence). This CDR3 has 18 residues. Trimming left V 5 bases short and J 0 bases short, with 20 bases between. The CDR3 DNA is TGTGCCAGCAGTACCATTCTTCCGACAGATAATAGCAATCAGCCCCAGCATTTT. Protein sequence: CASSTILPTDNSNQPQHF.

The CDR3 protein is CASSDSSPGRGEEKLFF. The CDR3, as DNA: TGTGCCAGCAGTGACTCGAGTCCTGGCAGGGGGGAGGAAAAACTGTTTTTT. The chain is built from TRBV6-4 and TRBJ1-4, with 7 bases matching TRBD1. CDR3 length: 17 residues. CDR1 and CDR2 from the germline V gene are MRHNA and SNTAGT. V dropped 0 bases and J dropped 8; count of bases not matched to a gene: 12.

The chain is built from TRBV15 and TRBJ1-2; no reliable D call. Germline loops: CDR1 LNHNV, CDR2 YYDKDF (reference sequence). The V and J ends lost 1 base and 4 bases respectively, with 10 bases between them. This CDR3 has 14 amino acids. CDR3 sequence reads: CATSRGAGTYGYTF. DNA of the CDR3: TGTGCCACCAGCAGAGGGGCAGGCACCTATGGCTACACCTTC.

V usage is TRBV7-2 and J usage is TRBJ1-5; D uncertain. Trimming took off 3 bases at V and 2 bases at J, with 8 bases between the two ends. The germline V gene encodes CDR1 SGHTA and CDR2 FQGNSA. The CDR3 has 14 residues. The CDR3 DNA follows: TGTGCCAGCAGCTTTCGGCGGGGCAATCAGCCCCAGCATTTT. It encodes CASSFRRGNQPQHF.

The V gene is TRBV29-1, the J gene TRBJ2-5; a weak D match, TRBD1 (5 bases). This CDR3 spans 12 amino acids. The V gene's germline CDR1 is SQVTM and CDR2 ANQGSEA. Trimming removed 2 bases at V and 5 bases at J, with 9 bases between. CDR3 sequence: CSVEKGSETQYF. The CDR3, as DNA: TGCAGCGTTGAAAAGGGGTCGGAGACCCAGTACTTC.

The chain uses TRBV29-1 and TRBJ2-7; TRBD2 agrees at 10 bases. The V segment lost 7 bases and the J segment 2 bases; nucleotides outside the gene matches: 5. Per the germline V gene, CDR1 is SQVTM and CDR2 is ANQGSEA. This CDR3 comprises 13 residues. In nucleotides, the CDR3 is TGCAGCGCCGGGGGGACTAGCGCCTACGAGCAGTACTTC. Translating it yields CSAGGTSAYEQYF.

The rearrangement joins TRBV9 to TRBJ2-5, with D perhaps matching TRBD2 (5 bases). The CDR3 has 15 residues. Germline-derived CDR1 and CDR2 are SGDLS and YYNGEE. Trimming stripped 3 bases from V and 5 bases from J, with 17 bases between. The CDR3 DNA follows: TGTGCCAGCAGCGAATCACTGGGGAGCCGGGAGACCCAGTACTTC. Protein: CASSESLGSRETQYF.

J is TRBJ1-5 and V is TRBV3-1 (or the pseudogene TRBV3-2); 7 bases match TRBD1. Germline trimming cut 4 bases from V and 7 bases from J; bases unmatched to any gene: 10. Germline lookup yields CDR1 LGHDT and CDR2 YNNKEL (reference sequence). The CDR3 totals 15 residues. As DNA, the CDR3 is TGTGCCAGCAGCCGAGACAGGGATAGGGGCCAGCCCCAGCATTTT. This encodes CASSRDRDRGQPQHF.

The chain links TRBV7-9 to TRBJ2-7; 12 bases fit TRBD1. The CDR3 runs to 15 residues. From germline, CDR1 is SEHNR and CDR2 FQNEAQ (reference sequence). After removal of 4 bases from V and 6 bases from J, the junction contained 7 bases not matched to a gene. CDR3 nucleotides: TGTGCCAGCAGCTGGGACAGGGGGCGTATGAGCGAGCAGTACTTC. This sequence encodes CASSWDRGRMSEQYF.

J is TRBJ1-1 and V is TRBV5-8, with D uncertain. Germline V gives CDR1 SGHTS, CDR2 YDEGEE. This CDR3 is 13 amino acids long. Trimming took off 0 bases at V and 3 bases at J, with 6 bases between the two ends. As DNA, the CDR3 is TGTGCCAGCAGCTTGGAACGGTACACTGAAGCTTTCTTT. This codes for CASSLERYTEAFF. Full variable domain (rest looked up from reference TRBV5-8 and TRBJ1-1): EAGVTQSPTHLIKTRGQQATLRCSPISGHTSVYWYQQALGLGLQFLLWYDEGEERNRGNFPPRFSGRQFPNYSSELNVNALELEDSALYLCASSLERYTEAFFGQGTRLTVV.

The chain carries TRBV7-2 and TRBJ2-3; 16 nucleotides match TRBD2. The CDR3 spans 19 residues. The V gene end was trimmed by 3 bases and the J gene end by 5 bases; junction bases not matched to a gene: 11. The V gene's germline CDR1 is SGHTA and CDR2 FQGNSA. The CDR3 coding sequence is TGTGCCAGCAGCTTGGGACTAGCGGGGGGGCGAATGGACAGAGATACGCAGTATTTT. Its protein product is CASSLGLAGGRMDRDTQYF.

Worth noting for this clone: This specimen includes other DNA sequences encoding the same CDR3. The chain couples TRBV7-2 to TRBJ2-6; D is undetermined. Per germline, CDR1 SGHTA and CDR2 FQGNSA. Trimming removed 2 bases from V and 0 bases from J, with 5 bases in between. The CDR3 consists of 15 residues. The CDR3 DNA reads as TGTGCCAGCAGCTTATCGGGCTCTGGGGCCAACGTCCTGACTTTC. It translates to CASSLSGSGANVLTF.

The chain is built from TRBV5-4 and TRBJ1-6; D not resolved. The CDR3 has 12 amino acids. V gave up 4 bases and J gave up 7 bases, with 6 bases separating them. From germline, CDR1 is SGHNT and CDR2 YYREEE (reference sequence). The CDR3 loop is CASSKQNSPLHF. CDR3 bases: TGTGCCAGCAGCAAACAGAATTCACCCCTCCACTTT.

This chain connects TRBV18 to TRBJ1-5; 8 bases match TRBD1. The CDR3 is made up of 14 amino acids. After removal of 3 bases from V and 5 bases from J, the junction contained 3 bases not matched to a gene. Germline V CDR1 and CDR2: KGHSH, LQKENI. The CDR3 DNA follows: TGTGCCAGCTCACCGACAGGGGAGTATCAGCCCCAGCATTTT. This gives the protein CASSPTGEYQPQHF. Using reference TRBV18 and TRBJ1-5 for the parts outside the CDR3, the full variable domain is NAGVMQNPRHLVRRRGQEARLRCSPMKGHSHVYWYRQLPEEGLKFMVYLQKENIIDESGMPKERFSAEFPKEGPSILRIQQVVRGDSAAYFCASSPTGEYQPQHFGDGTRLSIL.

The rearrangement uses TRBV5-1 and TRBJ2-1; a possible D gene is TRBD2 (5 bases). V was cut by 2 bases and J by 8 bases, with 20 bases left in between. This CDR3 has 16 residues. The germline V gene has CDR1 SGHRS and CDR2 YFSETQ. CDR3 DNA sequence: TGCGCCAGCAGCTTCAACCCACTAGGGTTAGCTTATGAGCAGTTCTTC. It encodes CASSFNPLGLAYEQFF.